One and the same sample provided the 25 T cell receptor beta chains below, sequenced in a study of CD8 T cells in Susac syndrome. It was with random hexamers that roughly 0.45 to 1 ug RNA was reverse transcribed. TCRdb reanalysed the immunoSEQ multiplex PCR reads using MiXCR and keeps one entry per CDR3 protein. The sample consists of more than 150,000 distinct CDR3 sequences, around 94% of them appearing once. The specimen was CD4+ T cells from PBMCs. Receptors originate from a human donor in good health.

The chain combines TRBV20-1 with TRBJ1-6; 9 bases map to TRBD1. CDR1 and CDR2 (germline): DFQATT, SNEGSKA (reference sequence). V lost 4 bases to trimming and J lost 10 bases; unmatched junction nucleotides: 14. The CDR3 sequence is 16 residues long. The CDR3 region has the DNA TGCAGTGCTACGGTCCCGGGACAGGGATCGGGGTCACCCCTCCACTTT. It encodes CSATVPGQGSGSPLHF.

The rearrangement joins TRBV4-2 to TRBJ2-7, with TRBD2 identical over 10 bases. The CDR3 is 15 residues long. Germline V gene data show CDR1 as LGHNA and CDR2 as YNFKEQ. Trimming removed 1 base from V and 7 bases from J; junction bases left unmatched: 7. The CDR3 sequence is CASSQGDSGGAEQYF. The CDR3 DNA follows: TGTGCCAGCAGCCAAGGGGACAGCGGGGGGGCTGAGCAGTACTTC.

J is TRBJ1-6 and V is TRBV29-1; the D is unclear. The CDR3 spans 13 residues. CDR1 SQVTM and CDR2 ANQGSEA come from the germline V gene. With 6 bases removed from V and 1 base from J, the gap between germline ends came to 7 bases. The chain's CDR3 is CSVGNSYNSPLHF. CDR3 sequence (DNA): TGCAGCGTGGGGAATTCCTATAATTCACCCCTCCACTTT. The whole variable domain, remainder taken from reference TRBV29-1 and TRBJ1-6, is SAVISQKPSRDICQRGTSLTIQCQVDSQVTMMFWYRQQPGQSLTLIATANQGSEATYESGFVIDKFPISRPNLTFSTLTVSNMSPEDSSIYLCSVGNSYNSPLHFGNGTRLTVT.

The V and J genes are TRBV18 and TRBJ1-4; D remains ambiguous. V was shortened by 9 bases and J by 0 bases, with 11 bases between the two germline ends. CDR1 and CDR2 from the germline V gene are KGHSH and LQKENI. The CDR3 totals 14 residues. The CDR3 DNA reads TGTGCCAGTCGCCGACTGACAACTAATGAAAAACTGTTTTTT. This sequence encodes CASRRLTTNEKLFF.

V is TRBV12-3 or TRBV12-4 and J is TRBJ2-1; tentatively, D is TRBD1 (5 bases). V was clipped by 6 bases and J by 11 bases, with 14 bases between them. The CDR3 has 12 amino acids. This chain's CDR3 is CASSLDQGKQFF. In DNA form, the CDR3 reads TGTGCCAGCAGCCTTGACCAGGGAAAGCAGTTCTTC.

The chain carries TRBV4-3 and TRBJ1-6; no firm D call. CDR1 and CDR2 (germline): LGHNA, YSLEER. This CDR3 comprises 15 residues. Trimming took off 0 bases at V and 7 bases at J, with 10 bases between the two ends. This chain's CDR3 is CASSQDKYGNSPLHF. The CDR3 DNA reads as TGCGCCAGCAGCCAAGACAAATACGGCAATTCACCCCTCCACTTT.

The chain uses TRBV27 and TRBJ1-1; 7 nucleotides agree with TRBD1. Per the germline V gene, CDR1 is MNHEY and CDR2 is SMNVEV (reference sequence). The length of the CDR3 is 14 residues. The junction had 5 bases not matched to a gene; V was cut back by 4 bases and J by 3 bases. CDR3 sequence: CASSSQGGYTEAFF. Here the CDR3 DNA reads TGTGCCAGCAGTTCTCAGGGGGGGTACACTGAAGCTTTCTTT.

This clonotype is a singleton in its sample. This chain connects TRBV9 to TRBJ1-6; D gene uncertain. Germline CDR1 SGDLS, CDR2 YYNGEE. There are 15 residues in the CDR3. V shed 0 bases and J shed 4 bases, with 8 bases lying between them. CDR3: CASSVDTGYNSPLHF. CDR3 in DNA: TGTGCCAGCAGCGTAGATACCGGGTATAATTCACCCCTCCACTTT.

The CDR3 sequence is CATSVAGTGAGANVLTF. For the CDR3, the DNA is TGTGCCACCAGTGTTGCCGGGACAGGGGCTGGGGCCAACGTCCTGACTTTC. This sequence joins TRBV24-1 and TRBJ2-6, with 10 bases lining up with TRBD1. The CDR3 runs 17 residues. The germline V gene encodes CDR1 KGHDR and CDR2 SFDVKD. Trimming at V came to 5 bases and at J to 2 bases, leaving 5 bases not matched to a gene.

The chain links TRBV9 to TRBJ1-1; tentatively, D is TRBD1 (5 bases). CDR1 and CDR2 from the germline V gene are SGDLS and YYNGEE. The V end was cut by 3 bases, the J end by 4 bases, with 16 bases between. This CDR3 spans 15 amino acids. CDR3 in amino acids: CASSGGQGGFTEAFF. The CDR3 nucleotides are TGTGCCAGCAGCGGGGGCCAGGGAGGTTTCACTGAAGCTTTCTTT. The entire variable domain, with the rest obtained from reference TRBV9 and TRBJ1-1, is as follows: DSGVTQTPKHLITATGQRVTLRCSPRSGDLSVYWYQQSLDQGLQFLIQYYNGEERAKGNILERFSAQQFPDLHSELNLSSLELGDSALYFCASSGGQGGFTEAFFGQGTRLTVV.

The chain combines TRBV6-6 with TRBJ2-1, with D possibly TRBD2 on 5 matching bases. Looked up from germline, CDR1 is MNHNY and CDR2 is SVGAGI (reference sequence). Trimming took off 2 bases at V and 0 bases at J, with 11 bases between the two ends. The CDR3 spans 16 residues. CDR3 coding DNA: TGTGCCAGCAGTTACGGAGGACGAAGCTCCTACAATGAGCAGTTCTTC. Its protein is CASSYGGRSSYNEQFF.

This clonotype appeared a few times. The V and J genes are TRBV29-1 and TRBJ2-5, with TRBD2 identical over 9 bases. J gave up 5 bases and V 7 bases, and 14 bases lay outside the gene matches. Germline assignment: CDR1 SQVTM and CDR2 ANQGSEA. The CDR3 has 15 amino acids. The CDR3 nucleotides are TGCAGCGCCTTGGAGTGGCGGGGGGGCCGCGAGACCCAGTACTTC. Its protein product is CSALEWRGGRETQYF.

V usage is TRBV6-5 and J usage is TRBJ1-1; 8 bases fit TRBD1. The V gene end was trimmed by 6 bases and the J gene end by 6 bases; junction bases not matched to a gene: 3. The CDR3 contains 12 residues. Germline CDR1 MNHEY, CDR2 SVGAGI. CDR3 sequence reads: CASRTGVAEAFF. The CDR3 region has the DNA TGTGCCAGCAGGACAGGGGTCGCTGAAGCTTTCTTT.

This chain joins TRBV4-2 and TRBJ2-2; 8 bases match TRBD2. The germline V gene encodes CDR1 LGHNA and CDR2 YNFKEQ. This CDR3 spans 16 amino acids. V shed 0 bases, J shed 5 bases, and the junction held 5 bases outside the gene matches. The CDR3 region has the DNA TGTGCCAGCAGCCAAGATAGAGCGGGGGTGACCGGGGAGCTGTTTTTT. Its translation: CASSQDRAGVTGELFF.

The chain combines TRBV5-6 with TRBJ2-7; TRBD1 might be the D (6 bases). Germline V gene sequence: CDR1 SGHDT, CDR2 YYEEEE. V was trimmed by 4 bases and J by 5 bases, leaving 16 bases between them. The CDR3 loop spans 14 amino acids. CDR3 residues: CASSPSQGSNEQYF. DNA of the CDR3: TGTGCCAGCAGCCCATCACAGGGCTCGAACGAGCAGTACTTC.

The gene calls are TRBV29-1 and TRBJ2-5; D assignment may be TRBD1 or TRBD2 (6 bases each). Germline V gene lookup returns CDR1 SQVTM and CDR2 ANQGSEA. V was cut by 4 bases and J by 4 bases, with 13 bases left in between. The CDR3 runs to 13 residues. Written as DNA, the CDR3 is TGCAGCGTTGTCACCGGGGGCCGAGAGACCCAGTACTTC. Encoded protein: CSVVTGGRETQYF.

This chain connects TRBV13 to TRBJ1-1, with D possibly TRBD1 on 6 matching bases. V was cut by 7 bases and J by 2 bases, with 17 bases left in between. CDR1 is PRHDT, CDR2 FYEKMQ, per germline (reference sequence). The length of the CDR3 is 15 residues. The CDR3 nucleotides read TGTGCCAGCACTATCAGGGGTGGGGGAAACACTGAAGCTTTCTTT. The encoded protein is CASTIRGGGNTEAFF.

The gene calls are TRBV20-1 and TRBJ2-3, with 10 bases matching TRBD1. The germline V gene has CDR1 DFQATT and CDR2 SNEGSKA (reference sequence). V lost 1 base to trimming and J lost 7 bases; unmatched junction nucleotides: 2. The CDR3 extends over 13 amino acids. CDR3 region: CSARGTGGNTQYF. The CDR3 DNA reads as TGCAGTGCTAGAGGGACAGGGGGAAATACGCAGTATTTT.

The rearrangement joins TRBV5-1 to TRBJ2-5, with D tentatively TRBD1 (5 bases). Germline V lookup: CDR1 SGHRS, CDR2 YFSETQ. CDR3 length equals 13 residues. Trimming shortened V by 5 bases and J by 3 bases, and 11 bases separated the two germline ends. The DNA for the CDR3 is TGCGCCAGCAGAGGGTTACAGGAAGAGACCCAGTACTTC. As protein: CASRGLQEETQYF.

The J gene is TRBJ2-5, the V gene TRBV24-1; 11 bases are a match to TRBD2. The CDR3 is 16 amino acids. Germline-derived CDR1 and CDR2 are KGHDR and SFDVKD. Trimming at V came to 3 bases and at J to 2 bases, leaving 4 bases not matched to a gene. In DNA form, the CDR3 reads TGTGCCACCAGTGATCCGCTAGCGGGGGGTCAAGAGACCCAGTACTTC. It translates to CATSDPLAGGQETQYF.

In DNA, the CDR3 is TGTGCCAGCAGCCCTCGAGCGGGGGGGCCAGGAGAGACCCAGTACTTC. Protein sequence: CASSPRAGGPGETQYF. The V gene is TRBV9, the J gene TRBJ2-5; 10 nucleotides line up with TRBD2. The germline V gene has CDR1 SGDLS and CDR2 YYNGEE. V shed 4 bases and J 4 bases; nucleotides not matched to a gene: 10. The CDR3 has 16 amino acids.

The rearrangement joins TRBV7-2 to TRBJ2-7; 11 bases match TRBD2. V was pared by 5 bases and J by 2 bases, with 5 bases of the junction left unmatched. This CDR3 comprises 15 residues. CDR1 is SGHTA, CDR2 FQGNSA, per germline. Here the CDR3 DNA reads TGTGCCAGCAGCGCTAGCGGGGGGTCGACCTACGAGCAGTACTTC. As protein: CASSASGGSTYEQYF.

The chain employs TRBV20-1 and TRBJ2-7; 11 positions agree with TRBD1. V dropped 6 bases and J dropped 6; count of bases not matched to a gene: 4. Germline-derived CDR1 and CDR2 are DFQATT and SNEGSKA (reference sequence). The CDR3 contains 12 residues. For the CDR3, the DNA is TGCAGTGCCAGGACAGGGGGCTTCGAGCAGTACTTC. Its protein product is CSARTGGFEQYF.

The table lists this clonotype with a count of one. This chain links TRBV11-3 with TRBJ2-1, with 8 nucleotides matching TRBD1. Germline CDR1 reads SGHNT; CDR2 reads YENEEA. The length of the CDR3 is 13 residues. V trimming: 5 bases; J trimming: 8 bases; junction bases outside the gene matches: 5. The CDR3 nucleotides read TGTGCCAGCAGCCTCCCAGGGGGCGATGAGCAGTTCTTC. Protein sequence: CASSLPGGDEQFF.

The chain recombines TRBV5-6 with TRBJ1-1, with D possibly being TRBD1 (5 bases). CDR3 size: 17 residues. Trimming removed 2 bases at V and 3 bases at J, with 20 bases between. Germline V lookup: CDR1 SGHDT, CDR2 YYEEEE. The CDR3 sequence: CASSLVVARTFDTEAFF. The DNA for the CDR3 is TGTGCCAGCAGCTTAGTCGTTGCCCGGACATTTGACACTGAAGCTTTCTTT.